The rows below give T cell receptor beta chains drawn from one sample of a study of CD4+ T cells in melanoma. TCRdb keeps only in-frame clones here, not all; method: immunoSEQ multiplex PCR. The table records more than 20,000 clones, over 70% of them present only once. Sequencing was done on a sample of cells from a culture (not recorded whether cultured in vitro). The receptors shown here come from a human donor with melanoma. The CDR3 runs from the conserved cysteine through the conserved F or W. The D gene is left open where the match is weak. The size field is filled for only some rows; it gives once, few, many or a size class.

TRBJ1-2 | NA | NA | TRBV28 | CASSLGGYGYTF | TGTGCCAGCAGTTTAGGGGGCTATGGCTACACCTTC
TRBJ1-3 | NA | NA | TRBV5-1 | CASSEEGGTGNTIYF | TGCGCCAGCAGCGAAGAGGGGGGGACTGGAAACACCATATATTTT
TRBJ1-6 | TRBD1 | NA | TRBV9 | CASSAGQGIATYNSPLHF | TGTGCCAGCAGCGCGGGACAGGGGATCGCGACCTATAATTCACCCCTCCACTTT
TRBJ2-7 | NA | NA | TRBV5-1 | CASSLGTRGDYEQYF | TGCGCCAGCAGCTTGGGAACTCGAGGGGATTACGAGCAGTACTTC
TRBJ2-1 | TRBD2 | NA | TRBV5-3 | CARSLAGTSGGGWSYNEQFF | TGTGCCAGAAGCTTGGCTGGGACTAGCGGGGGGGGGTGGTCCTACAATGAGCAGTTCTTC
TRBJ2-3 | NA | NA | TRBV30 | CAWSGDRDTQYF | TGTGCCTGGAGTGGAGACAGAGATACGCAGTATTTT
TRBJ2-1 | TRBD2 | NA | TRBV30 | CAWSRSGGRGEQFF | TGTGCCTGGAGTAGGAGCGGGGGCCGAGGGGAGCAGTTCTTC
TRBJ2-3 | TRBD2 | NA | TRBV30 | CAWSGQRGGKDTQYF | TGTGCCTGGAGTGGCCAGCGGGGGGGCAAGGATACGCAGTATTTT
TRBJ1-1 | NA | NA | TRBV5-8 | CASSLVRGNTEAFF | TGTGCCAGCAGCTTGGTAAGGGGAAACACTGAAGCTTTCTTT
TRBJ1-2 | TRBD1 | NA | TRBV10-3 | CAISESLGTESAGYTF | TGTGCCATCAGTGAGTCTTTGGGGACAGAATCCGCTGGCTACACCTTC
TRBJ1-4 | TRBD1 | NA | TRBV29-1 | CSGMGQGSEKLFF | TGCAGCGGCATGGGACAGGGTAGCGAAAAACTGTTTTTT
TRBJ1-3 | NA | NA | TRBV5-1 | CASSLPGQGNTIYF | TGCGCCAGCAGCTTGCCGGGGCAAGGAAACACCATATATTTT
TRBJ1-4 | TRBD1 | NA | TRBV6-5 | CASSHGTVNEKLFF | TGTGCCAGCAGCCATGGGACAGTTAATGAAAAACTGTTTTTT
TRBJ2-2 | NA | NA | TRBV9 | CASSVGLGELFF | TGTGCCAGCAGCGTAGGCCTCGGGGAGCTGTTTTTT
TRBJ2-3 | NA | NA | TRBV6-1 | CASSEGGSLGTDTQYF | TGTGCCAGCAGTGAAGGCGGGTCGCTGGGCACAGATACGCAGTATTTT
TRBJ1-2 | TRBD1 | once | TRBV5-4 | CASSQGTGLSGYTF | TGTGCCAGCAGCCAAGGGACAGGGCTAAGTGGCTACACCTTC
TRBJ1-1 | NA | NA | TRBV7-6 | CASSSDRNTEAFF | TGTGCCAGCAGCTCGGACAGGAACACTGAAGCTTTCTTT
TRBJ2-5 | TRBD2 | NA | TRBV7-9 | CASSTWGGRQETQYF | TGTGCCAGCAGCACCTGGGGGGGACGACAAGAGACCCAGTACTTC
TRBJ1-1 | NA | NA | TRBV29-1 | CSGSRTGTEAFF | TGCAGCGGCAGTAGAACGGGCACTGAAGCTTTCTTT
TRBJ2-1 | NA | NA | TRBV19 | CASRRYGGYNEQFF | TGTGCCAGTAGAAGATATGGGGGTTACAATGAGCAGTTCTTC
TRBJ1-6 | NA | NA | TRBV6-5 | CASSYSGANSPLHF | TGTGCCAGCAGTTACTCAGGGGCTAATTCACCCCTCCACTTT
TRBJ2-2 | TRBD1 | NA | TRBV2 | CASSPGQGNTGELFF | TGTGCCAGCAGTCCGGGACAGGGCAACACCGGGGAGCTGTTTTTT
TRBJ1-1 | NA | once | TRBV10-1 | CASRERSGKEAFF | TGCGCCAGCCGCGAGCGGTCAGGGAAAGAAGCTTTCTTT
TRBJ2-7 | NA | once | TRBV7-9 | CASSLESWVSEQYF | TGTGCCAGCAGCTTAGAGAGCTGGGTGAGCGAGCAGTACTTC